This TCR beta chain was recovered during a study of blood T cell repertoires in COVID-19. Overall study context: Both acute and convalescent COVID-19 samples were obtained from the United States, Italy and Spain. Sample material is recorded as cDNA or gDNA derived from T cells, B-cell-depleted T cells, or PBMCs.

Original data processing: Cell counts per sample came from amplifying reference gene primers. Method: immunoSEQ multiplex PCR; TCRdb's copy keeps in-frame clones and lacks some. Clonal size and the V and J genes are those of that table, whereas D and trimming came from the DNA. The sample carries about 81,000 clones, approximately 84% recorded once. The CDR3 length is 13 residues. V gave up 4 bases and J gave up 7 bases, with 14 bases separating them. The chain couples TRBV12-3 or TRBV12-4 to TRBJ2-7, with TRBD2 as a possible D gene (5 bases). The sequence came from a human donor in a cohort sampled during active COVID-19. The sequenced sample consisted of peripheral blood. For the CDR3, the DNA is TGTGCCAGCAGTTGGACTGTGTCCTCGGAGCAGTACTTC. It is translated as CASSWTVSSEQYF.